These 20 T cell receptor beta chains were sequenced from one sample in a study of CD8 T cells in ankylosing spondylitis. TCRdb processed the 5' RACE reads anew with MiXCR; each CDR3 protein has one entry. The sample has about 320,000 distinct CDR3 sequences; approximately 10% are singletons. Sequenced: blood, either unsorted or a sorted T cell fraction (not recorded which). Every receptor here comes from a female donor with ankylosing spondylitis or in good health (not recorded which).

The table lists this clonotype with many counts. This chain connects TRBV10-3 to TRBJ2-1, with 10 bases fitting TRBD2. The V and J ends lost 6 bases and 2 bases, in that order; junction bases with no gene match: 13. Germline-derived CDR1 and CDR2 are ENHRY and SYGVKD. The CDR3 spans 18 residues. The CDR3 sequence is CAIRPGLAIEGTYNEQFF. Here the CDR3 DNA reads TGTGCCATCAGACCGGGACTAGCGATAGAGGGAACCTACAATGAGCAGTTCTTC.

In this sample, this clonotype turned up a few times. V gene TRBV3-1 combines with J gene TRBJ2-7; possible D gene TRBD2, 6 bases. This CDR3 is built from 16 residues. The germline V gene encodes CDR1 LGHDT and CDR2 YNNKEL (reference sequence). V dropped 4 bases and J dropped 2 bases, with 18 bases sitting between them. This CDR3 is CASSPRGAGFAYEQYF. As DNA, the CDR3 is TGTGCCAGCAGCCCCCGCGGGGCAGGGTTTGCCTACGAGCAGTACTTC.

The sample holds a few counts of this clonotype. The chain carries TRBV29-1 and TRBJ1-1; tentative D call: TRBD1 (5 bases). Deletions cut 6 bases from V and 1 base from J, with 12 bases between. The CDR3 totals 13 residues. The V gene's germline CDR1 is SQVTM and CDR2 ANQGSEA. This CDR3 reads CSVRRTTNTEAFF. The CDR3 DNA reads as TGCAGCGTCCGTCGGACAACGAACACTGAAGCTTTCTTT.

The V and J genes are TRBV20-1 and TRBJ2-1; the match to TRBD2 covers 11 bases. The junction had 3 bases not matched to a gene; V was cut back by 3 bases and J by 2 bases. The CDR3 totals 15 residues. Germline CDR1 reads DFQATT; CDR2 reads SNEGSKA (reference sequence). CDR3 protein: CSARTSGAPYNEQFF. The CDR3 nucleotides read TGCAGTGCTAGGACTAGCGGGGCTCCCTACAATGAGCAGTTCTTC.

This clonotype has just a few counts. This chain links TRBV5-6 with TRBJ2-1; D may be TRBD2 (5 bases). CDR3 length equals 12 residues. CDR1 is SGHDT and CDR2 is YYEEEE in the germline V gene. Trimming stripped 3 bases from V and 8 bases from J, with 9 bases between. CDR3 sequence reads: CASSSQADEQFF. The CDR3 DNA reads as TGTGCCAGCAGCTCCCAAGCGGATGAGCAGTTCTTC.

There are many counts of this clonotype. Compared with germline, one end of the junction differs, possibly owing to a read error. The rearrangement uses TRBV9 and TRBJ2-3, with TRBD1 matching 9 bases. The CDR3 spans 16 residues. Per germline, CDR1 SGDLS and CDR2 YYNGEE. The CDR3 DNA follows: TGTGCCAGCAGCGTAGCAGGGACAGGGATTACAGATATGCAGTATTTT. Translation gives CASSVAGTGITDMQYF.

This clonotype was counted many times. The chain is built from TRBV29-1 and TRBJ1-2, with 7 bases lining up with TRBD1. Germline V gene sequence: CDR1 SQVTM, CDR2 ANQGSEA. The CDR3 covers 17 residues. Trimming at V came to 7 bases and at J to 9 bases, leaving 26 bases not matched to a gene. CDR3 sequence: CSAEDPWNPGQLESYTF. The DNA of the CDR3 is TGCAGCGCTGAGGACCCCTGGAATCCGGGACAGCTAGAGAGCTACACCTTC.

This clonotype has a handful of counts. The rearrangement joins TRBV5-1 to TRBJ2-2, with D perhaps TRBD2 (7 bases). Germline V CDR1 and CDR2: SGHRS, YFSETQ. The CDR3 extends over 16 amino acids. V lost 1 base and J 0 bases, leaving 10 bases between the germline ends. Here the CDR3 DNA reads TGCGCCAGCAGCTTGAAGGGGGGGGCGAACACCGGGGAGCTGTTTTTT. Translated, it gives CASSLKGGANTGELFF.

This clonotype showed up just once. With a much larger clone just one base away, this may be a read error. The chain carries TRBV12-3 or TRBV12-4 and TRBJ2-1; D gene ambiguous. The V gene lost 1 base and the J gene lost 12 bases, with 25 bases spanning the gap. This CDR3 is 17 amino acids long. CDR3 amino acids: CASSLGDFGAPRYAQFF. The DNA of the CDR3 is TGTGCCAGCAGTTTAGGGGATTTCGGAGCCCCGCGTTATGCGCAGTTCTTC.

Note on this clonotype: An end of the junction differs from the germline gene, which may be a read error. The J gene is TRBJ2-2, the V gene TRBV7-2, with a tentative D call TRBD2 (5 bases). The germline V gene has CDR1 SGHTA and CDR2 FQGNSA. The CDR3 runs to 13 residues. CDR3 loop: CASSLMATGELIF. CDR3 in DNA: TGTGCCAGCAGCCTCATGGCCACCGGGGAGCTGATTTTT. The full variable domain, rest sourced from reference TRBV7-2 and TRBJ2-2, is GAGVSQSPSNKVTEKGKDVELRCDPISGHTALYWYRQSLGQGLEFLIYFQGNSAPDKSGLPSDRFSAERTGGSVSTLTIQRTQQEDSAVYLCASSLMATGELIFGEGSRLTVL.

The gene calls are TRBV7-6 and TRBJ2-7, with TRBD2 as a possible D gene (6 bases). Germline-derived CDR1 and CDR2 are SGHVS and FNYEAQ. The CDR3 length is 16 residues. Trimming removed 5 bases from V and 0 bases from J, with 17 bases in between. The CDR3 spells CASSPLAAGSSYEQYF. The CDR3 DNA reads TGTGCCAGCAGCCCGCTGGCGGCGGGGAGCTCCTACGAGCAGTACTTC.

This clonotype has at least ten counts. This rearrangement joins TRBV29-1 to TRBJ2-5; no reliable D call. CDR1 and CDR2 (germline): SQVTM, ANQGSEA. The V gene lost 5 bases and the J gene lost 4 bases, with 14 bases spanning the gap. The CDR3 runs to 13 residues. CDR3 sequence: CSVWSPGRETQYF. CDR3 nucleotide sequence: TGCAGCGTTTGGTCCCCCGGGCGAGAGACCCAGTACTTC. Supplemented by reference TRBV29-1 and TRBJ2-5, the full variable domain reads SAVISQKPSRDICQRGTSLTIQCQVDSQVTMMFWYRQQPGQSLTLIATANQGSEATYESGFVIDKFPISRPNLTFSTLTVSNMSPEDSSIYLCSVWSPGRETQYFGPGTRLLVL.

This chain uses TRBV7-9 with TRBJ2-2; 7 nucleotides agree with TRBD1. The ends lost 4 bases at V and 2 bases at J; junction bases unmatched: 10. Germline V gene sequence: CDR1 SEHNR, CDR2 FQNEAQ (reference sequence). The CDR3 is 17 residues long. The DNA of the CDR3 is TGTGCCAGCAGCTCGCCGGGACAGAACTCTAACACCGGGGAGCTGTTTTTT. Its protein product is CASSSPGQNSNTGELFF. The full variable domain, its missing parts supplied by reference TRBV7-9 and TRBJ2-2, is DTGVSQNPRHKITKRGQNVTFRCDPISEHNRLYWYRQTLGQGPEFLTYFQNEAQLEKSRLLSDRFSAERPKGSFSTLEIQRTEQGDSAMYLCASSSPGQNSNTGELFFGEGSRLTVL.

This clonotype was counted many times. The rearrangement uses TRBV7-2 and TRBJ2-7; no clear D gene. The V end lost 5 bases, the J end lost 5 bases, and 16 bases lay between the germline ends. Germline CDR1 SGHTA, CDR2 FQGNSA. The CDR3 runs 14 residues. CDR3 region: CASSTPPLKDEQYF. DNA for the CDR3: TGTGCCAGCAGCACTCCCCCTTTGAAGGACGAGCAGTACTTC.

The rearrangement joins TRBV5-1 to TRBJ1-1; D is uncertain. Germline CDR1 reads SGHRS; CDR2 reads YFSETQ. The length of the CDR3 is 15 residues. The ends were cut back, 0 bases at V and 0 bases at J, with 9 bases in the middle. This chain's CDR3 is CASSLVGRMNTEAFF. In nucleotides, the CDR3 is TGCGCCAGCAGCTTGGTTGGCAGGATGAACACTGAAGCTTTCTTT.

This clonotype was seen many times. The chain combines TRBV7-8 with TRBJ1-1; D call uncertain. V gave up 3 bases and J gave up 14 bases, with 16 bases separating them. The CDR3 totals 12 residues. The germline V gene encodes CDR1 SGHVS and CDR2 FQNEAQ. The CDR3 nucleotides are TGTGCCAGCAGCTTGGGTAGGGTCGATCGCTTCTTT. This encodes CASSLGRVDRFF. The complete variable domain, with remaining parts taken from reference TRBV7-8 and TRBJ1-1, reads GAGVSQSPRYKVAKRGQDVALRCDPISGHVSLFWYQQALGQGPEFLTYFQNEAQLDKSGLPSDRFFAERPEGSVSTLKIQRTQQEDSAVYLCASSLGRVDRFFGQGTRLTVV.

This clonotype has a count of ten or more. V usage is TRBV6-5 and J usage is TRBJ2-7, with 7 bases identical to TRBD1. The CDR3 totals 14 residues. Trimming removed 4 bases from V and 6 bases from J; junction bases left unmatched: 9. In germline, CDR1 is MNHEY, CDR2 SVGAGI. CDR3 in DNA: TGTGCCAGCAGTTTAGGACAGGTATTAACCGAGCAGTACTTC. Protein: CASSLGQVLTEQYF.

This clonotype came up many times. The chain combines TRBV20-1 with TRBJ2-3; TRBD2 matches at 12 bases. Losses at the gene ends were 7 bases for V and 3 bases for J; bases not matched to a gene: 20. The CDR3 is made up of 19 amino acids. From germline, CDR1 is DFQATT and CDR2 SNEGSKA (reference sequence). Here the CDR3 DNA reads TGCAGTGGATCACCCGCGACTAGCGGGAGAAGGGGTTGGACAGATACGCAGTATTTT. Amino acid sequence: CSGSPATSGRRGWTDTQYF.

For this clonotype: A read error is possible here, since a much larger clone lies one base away. The chain recombines TRBV6-1 with TRBJ1-5, with unresolved D. The CDR3 contains 16 residues. Germline CDR1 MNHNS, CDR2 SASEGT. This chain's CDR3 is CAGSERPGYSNQPQHF. CDR3 bases: TGTGCCGGCAGTGAACGTCCCGGTTATAGCAATCAGCCCCAGCATTTT.

The gene calls are TRBV5-1 and TRBJ2-1; the D is unclear. Germline CDR1 is SGHRS and CDR2 is YFSETQ. The germline V and J ends were trimmed by 4 bases and 10 bases, with 15 bases remaining between them. The CDR3 has 13 amino acids. CDR3 bases: TGCGCCAGCAGCGTGGCCGTGGCTCGGGAGCAGTTCTTC. Translating it yields CASSVAVAREQFF.